The 25 T cell receptor beta chains in this list originate from one sample, sequenced in a study of CD8+ T cells in alopecia areata. cDNA reverse transcribed from extracted RNA served as the sequencing template. Some clones are missing from TCRdb's copy, which holds only in-frame ones; the method was immunoSEQ multiplex PCR. The sample includes under 65,000 clones, roughly 40% of them seen just once. The sample consisted of NKG2D-low CD8+ T cells sorted from blood. The receptor source for this set is a human donor with alopecia areata.

The rearrangement uses TRBV4-1 and TRBJ2-1; possibly TRBD2 for D (5 bases). Trimming shortened V by 8 bases and J by 4 bases, and 12 bases separated the two germline ends. The length of the CDR3 is 13 residues. Looked up from germline, CDR1 is MGHRA and CDR2 is YSYEKL. The CDR3 nucleotides read TGCGCCAGCGCGGACTCGCCTTACAATGAGCAGTTCTTC. This translates into CASADSPYNEQFF.

A few counts support this clone. V is TRBV29-1 and J is TRBJ1-1; D unresolved. Germline V lookup: CDR1 SQVTM, CDR2 ANQGSEA. Trimming pared 8 bases from V and 2 bases from J, leaving 15 bases between. This CDR3 spans 13 amino acids. Written as DNA, the CDR3 is TGCAGCCTGCACGGCGGTGATAACACTGAAGCTTTCTTT. Its protein is CSLHGGDNTEAFF.

The J gene is TRBJ1-5, the V gene TRBV6-5; no clear D gene. The CDR3 has 13 residues. Trimming took 0 bases from V and 6 from J, leaving 6 bases between them. Germline CDR1 and CDR2: MNHEY and SVGAGI. The CDR3 sequence is CASSYSPFQPQHF. In nucleotides, the CDR3 is TGTGCCAGCAGTTACTCTCCATTTCAGCCCCAGCATTTT.

The chain has TRBV15 and TRBJ2-6, with D possibly called TRBD1 or TRBD2 (5 bases each). The CDR3 consists of 14 residues. Germline CDR1 and CDR2: LNHNV and YYDKDF (reference sequence). The V end lost 6 bases, the J end lost 2 bases, and 8 bases lay between the germline ends. The chain's CDR3 is CATRRGTGANVLTF. The CDR3 DNA is TGTGCCACCAGGAGGGGCACTGGGGCCAACGTCCTGACTTTC.

The V call is TRBV27, the J call TRBJ2-1, with 9 bases that match TRBD2. The junction had 14 bases not matched to a gene; V was cut back by 6 bases and J by 8 bases. This CDR3 region has 16 residues. Germline loops: CDR1 MNHEY, CDR2 SMNVEV (reference sequence). CDR3 DNA sequence: TGTGCCAGCAGCCATAGCGGGAGACAGTTGATGGATGAGCAGTTCTTC. Translated, it gives CASSHSGRQLMDEQFF.

The V and J genes are TRBV27 and TRBJ2-7, with TRBD1 matching over 7 bases. Germline lookup yields CDR1 MNHEY and CDR2 SMNVEV (reference sequence). The CDR3 length is 13 residues. After removal of 6 bases from V and 2 bases from J, the junction contained 4 bases not matched to a gene. The CDR3 loop reads CASSFGQAYEQYF. The CDR3 bases are TGTGCCAGCAGCTTTGGACAGGCCTACGAGCAGTACTTC.

The chain carries TRBV4-3 and TRBJ2-1; D gene ambiguous. The CDR3 totals 15 residues. From germline, CDR1 is LGHNA and CDR2 YSLEER. V gave up 0 bases and J gave up 8 bases, with 14 bases separating them. The CDR3 reads CASSQDHLPGDEQFF. CDR3 coding DNA: TGCGCCAGCAGCCAAGATCATCTTCCGGGCGATGAGCAGTTCTTC.

The table lists this clone with a few counts. The chain has TRBV15 and TRBJ2-1, with no clear D. The CDR3 is made up of 12 amino acids. Trimming cost V 11 bases and J 9 bases, with 17 bases left between them. The germline CDR1 and CDR2 sequences are LNHNV and YYDKDF (reference sequence). As DNA, the CDR3 is TGTGCCGCTGGGAACACCGCTTTTGAGCAGTTCTTC. It yields the protein CAAGNTAFEQFF.

V usage is TRBV2 and J usage is TRBJ1-2, with D uncertain. This CDR3 has 13 residues. Per germline, CDR1 SNHLY and CDR2 FYNNEI. V lost 2 bases to trimming and J lost 4 bases, with 8 bases between them. The CDR3 region is CASSEMRSYGYTF. CDR3 nucleotide sequence: TGTGCCAGCAGTGAAATGCGGTCCTATGGCTACACCTTC.

This chain links TRBV30 with TRBJ2-3, with D possibly matching TRBD2 (6 bases). This CDR3 has 16 amino acids. Germline V gene data show CDR1 as GTSNPN and CDR2 as SVGIG (reference sequence). Deletions cut 0 bases from V and 5 bases from J, with 18 bases between. The CDR3 here is CAWSVLGAGSKDTQYF. The DNA for the CDR3 is TGTGCCTGGAGTGTTTTAGGTGCGGGATCAAAAGATACGCAGTATTTT.

V is TRBV4-1 and J is TRBJ2-7; D is undetermined. The V end was cut by 2 bases, the J end by 2 bases, with 7 bases between. CDR1 and CDR2 from the germline V gene are MGHRA and YSYEKL. This CDR3 is built from 13 residues. CDR3 DNA: TGCGCCAGCAGCCAACCCCTCGCCTACGAGCAGTACTTC. It is translated as CASSQPLAYEQYF.

This clone was detected only once. The J gene is TRBJ2-1, the V gene TRBV25-1; D gene unclear. The CDR3 has 13 residues. Trimming removed 3 bases at V and 8 bases at J, with 11 bases between. CDR1 MGHDK and CDR2 SYGVNS come from the germline V gene. CDR3: CASSDSASYEQFF. The CDR3 DNA reads TGTGCCAGCAGTGACAGCGCTAGTTATGAGCAGTTCTTC.

Points on this clone: This sample also contains other DNA sequences that code for the same CDR3. This chain joins TRBV7-9 and TRBJ2-7; possible D gene TRBD2, 5 bases. V was shortened by 5 bases and J by 2 bases, with 7 bases between the two germline ends. The germline V gene has CDR1 SEHNR and CDR2 FQNEAQ (reference sequence). The length of the CDR3 is 12 residues. This CDR3 is CASSLGTYEQYF. The CDR3 region has the DNA TGTGCCAGCAGCCTCGGGACCTACGAGCAGTACTTC.

The genes are TRBV4-1 and TRBJ2-1; D perhaps matches TRBD1 (6 bases). Trimming took off 0 bases at V and 4 bases at J, with 7 bases between the two ends. The CDR3 runs 14 residues. CDR1 and CDR2 (germline): MGHRA, YSYEKL. CDR3 loop: CASSQETGYNEQFF. The CDR3 DNA follows: TGCGCCAGCAGCCAAGAGACAGGATACAATGAGCAGTTCTTC.

The table lists this clone with a few counts. The rearrangement uses TRBV19 and TRBJ2-1, with 8 bases matching TRBD1. The germline gives CDR1 LNHDA, CDR2 SQIVND (reference sequence). The CDR3 sequence is 15 residues long. V shed 3 bases and J 6 bases; nucleotides not matched to a gene: 7. CDR3 protein: CASSIGTGAFNEQFF. The CDR3 DNA reads TGTGCCAGTAGTATCGGGACAGGCGCTTTCAATGAGCAGTTCTTC.

J is TRBJ1-1 and V is TRBV29-1; D is ambiguous. V was cut by 3 bases and J by 1 base, with 9 bases left in between. The CDR3 is 13 amino acids. Germline CDR1 is SQVTM and CDR2 is ANQGSEA. For the CDR3, the DNA is TGCAGCGTTGAGCAGACTCCGAACACTGAAGCTTTCTTT. Protein: CSVEQTPNTEAFF.

The J gene is TRBJ2-6, the V gene TRBV2; D unresolved. The germline V gene encodes CDR1 SNHLY and CDR2 FYNNEI. This CDR3 spans 14 amino acids. V was shortened by 5 bases and J by 0 bases, with 5 bases between the two germline ends. The CDR3 DNA follows: TGTGCCAGCAGTTCGTTCTCTGGGGCCAACGTCCTGACTTTC. Translated: CASSSFSGANVLTF.

The V gene is TRBV29-1, the J gene TRBJ2-1, with 9 bases aligning to TRBD2. J lost 5 bases, V lost 6 bases, and 14 bases had no gene match. The CDR3 covers 16 residues. The germline V gene has CDR1 SQVTM and CDR2 ANQGSEA. The DNA for the CDR3 is TGCAGCGTCGGGAGGCGGGGGGGCGAAATACACAATGAGCAGTTCTTC. Protein: CSVGRRGGEIHNEQFF.

This chain links TRBV2 with TRBJ2-3; 7 bases map to TRBD2. CDR1 is SNHLY and CDR2 is FYNNEI in the germline V gene. With V trimmed by 7 bases and J by 3 bases, 7 bases remained unmatched. CDR3 length: 14 amino acids. The CDR3 protein is CASTRGRGTDTQYF. Written as DNA, the CDR3 is TGTGCCAGCACGCGGGGGAGGGGTACAGATACGCAGTATTTT.

The chain carries TRBV13 and TRBJ1-2; D call uncertain. Germline loops: CDR1 PRHDT, CDR2 FYEKMQ (reference sequence). This CDR3 region has 15 residues. The ends were cut back, 5 bases at V and 2 bases at J, with 15 bases in the middle. CDR3 DNA: TGTGCCAGCAGCCCCGGTCGAGACCAGAACTATGGCTACACCTTC. Translation gives CASSPGRDQNYGYTF.

The chain uses TRBV2 and TRBJ2-7; no clear D. V was shortened by 8 bases and J by 0 bases, with 8 bases between the two germline ends. The CDR3 extends over 12 amino acids. Germline V CDR1 and CDR2: SNHLY, FYNNEI. CDR3 amino acids: CASAASSYEQYF. The CDR3 DNA sequence: TGTGCCAGCGCAGCAAGCTCCTACGAGCAGTACTTC.

The sample holds a few counts of this clone. The chain couples TRBV29-1 to TRBJ2-3; D gene ambiguous. Trimming cost V 0 bases and J 2 bases, with 3 bases left between them. Per germline, CDR1 SQVTM and CDR2 ANQGSEA. There are 12 residues in the CDR3. CDR3 sequence: CSVEDNTDTQYF. The CDR3 DNA reads TGCAGCGTTGAAGACAACACAGATACGCAGTATTTT.

Notes on this clone: Different DNA sequences within this sample yield the same CDR3. This chain links TRBV29-1 with TRBJ2-5; D ambiguous. This CDR3 region has 12 residues. The V end lost 4 bases, the J end lost 3 bases, and 9 bases lay between the germline ends. The germline CDR1 and CDR2 sequences are SQVTM and ANQGSEA. CDR3 coding DNA: TGCAGCGTTGTCGGGTTCGAAGAGACCCAGTACTTC. This gives the protein CSVVGFEETQYF.

The chain recombines TRBV7-9 with TRBJ2-5, with TRBD2 identical over 14 bases. CDR3 length equals 14 residues. Per germline, CDR1 SEHNR and CDR2 FQNEAQ (reference sequence). The ends lost 4 bases at V and 12 bases at J; junction bases unmatched: 7. The CDR3 region has the DNA TGTGCCAGCAGCTCCGGGACTAGCGGGGGCCCCAAGTACTTC. This translates into CASSSGTSGGPKYF. Filled out from reference TRBV7-9 and TRBJ2-5, the complete variable domain reads DTGVSQNPRHKITKRGQNVTFRCDPISEHNRLYWYRQTLGQGPEFLTYFQNEAQLEKSRLLSDRFSAERPKGSFSTLEIQRTEQGDSAMYLCASSSGTSGGPKYFGPGTRLLVL.

The gene calls are TRBV7-5 and TRBJ2-7; the table's D call, TRBD2, was not checked against the DNA. TRBV7-5 is assigned pseudogene status. This CDR3 is 15 amino acids long. The CDR3 nucleotides are TGTGCCAGCAGCTTCCGGGACTTTGGCTCCTACGAGCAGTACTTC. Translation: CASSFRDFGSYEQYF.